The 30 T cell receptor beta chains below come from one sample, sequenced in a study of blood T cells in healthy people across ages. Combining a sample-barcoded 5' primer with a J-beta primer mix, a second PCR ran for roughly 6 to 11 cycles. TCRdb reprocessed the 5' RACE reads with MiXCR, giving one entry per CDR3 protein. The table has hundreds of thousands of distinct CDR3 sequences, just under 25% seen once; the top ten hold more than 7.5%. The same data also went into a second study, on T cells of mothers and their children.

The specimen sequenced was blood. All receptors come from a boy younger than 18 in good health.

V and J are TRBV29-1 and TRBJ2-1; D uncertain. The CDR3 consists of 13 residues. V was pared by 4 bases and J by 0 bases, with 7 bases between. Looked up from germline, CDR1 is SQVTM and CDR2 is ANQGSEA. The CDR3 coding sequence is TGCAGCGTTGTACAGTCCTCCTACAATGAGCAGTTCTTC. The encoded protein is CSVVQSSYNEQFF.

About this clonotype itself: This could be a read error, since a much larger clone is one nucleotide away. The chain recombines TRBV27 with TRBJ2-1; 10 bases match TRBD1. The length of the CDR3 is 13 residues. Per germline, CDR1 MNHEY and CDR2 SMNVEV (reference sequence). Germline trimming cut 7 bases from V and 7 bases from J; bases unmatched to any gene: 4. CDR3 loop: CASKGQGKNEQFF. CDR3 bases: TGTGCCAGCAAGGGACAGGGGAAAAATGAGCAGTTCTTC.

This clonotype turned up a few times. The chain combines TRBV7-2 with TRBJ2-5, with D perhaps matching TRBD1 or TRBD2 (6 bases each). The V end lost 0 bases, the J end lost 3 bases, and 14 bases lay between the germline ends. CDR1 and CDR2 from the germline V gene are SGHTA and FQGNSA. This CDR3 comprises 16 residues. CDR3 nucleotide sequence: TGTGCCAGCAGCTTAGCGGTACAGGGCGGGAAAGAGACCCAGTACTTC. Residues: CASSLAVQGGKETQYF.

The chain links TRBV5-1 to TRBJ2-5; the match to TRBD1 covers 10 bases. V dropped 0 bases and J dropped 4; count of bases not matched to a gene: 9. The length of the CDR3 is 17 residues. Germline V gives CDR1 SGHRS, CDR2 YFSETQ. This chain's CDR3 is CASSLALTTGGGETQYF. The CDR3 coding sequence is TGCGCCAGCAGCTTGGCCCTCACGACAGGGGGCGGAGAGACCCAGTACTTC.

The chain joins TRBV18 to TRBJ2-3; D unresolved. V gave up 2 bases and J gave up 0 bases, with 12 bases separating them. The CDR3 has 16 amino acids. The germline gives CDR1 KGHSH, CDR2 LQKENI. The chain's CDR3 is CASSPTPNPSTDTQYF. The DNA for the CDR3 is TGTGCCAGCTCACCAACGCCCAACCCCAGCACAGATACGCAGTATTTT.

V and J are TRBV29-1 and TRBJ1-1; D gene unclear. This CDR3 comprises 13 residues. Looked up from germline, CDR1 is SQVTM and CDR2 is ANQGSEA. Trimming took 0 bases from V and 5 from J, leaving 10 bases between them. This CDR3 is CSVEDPTGTEAFF. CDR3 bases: TGCAGCGTTGAAGATCCGACTGGGACTGAAGCTTTCTTT.

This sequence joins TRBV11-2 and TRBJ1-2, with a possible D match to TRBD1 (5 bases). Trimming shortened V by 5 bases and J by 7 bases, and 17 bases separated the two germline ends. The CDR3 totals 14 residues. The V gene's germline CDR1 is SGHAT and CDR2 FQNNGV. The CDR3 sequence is CASSPPGLPGGYTF. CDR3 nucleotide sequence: TGTGCCAGCAGCCCCCCGGGACTACCGGGTGGCTACACCTTC.

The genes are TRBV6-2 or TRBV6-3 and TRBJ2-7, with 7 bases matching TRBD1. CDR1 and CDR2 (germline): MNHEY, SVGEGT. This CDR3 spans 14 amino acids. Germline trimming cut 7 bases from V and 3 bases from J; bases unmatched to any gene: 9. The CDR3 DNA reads TGTGCCAGCAATCTTGTGGGGACAGACTACGAGCAGTACTTC. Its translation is CASNLVGTDYEQYF.

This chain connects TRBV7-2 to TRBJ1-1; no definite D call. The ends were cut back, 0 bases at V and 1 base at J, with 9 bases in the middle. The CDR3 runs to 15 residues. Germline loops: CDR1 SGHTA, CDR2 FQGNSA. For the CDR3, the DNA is TGTGCCAGCAGCTTAGCCCCCCCAGCGAACACTGAAGCTTTCTTT. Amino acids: CASSLAPPANTEAFF.

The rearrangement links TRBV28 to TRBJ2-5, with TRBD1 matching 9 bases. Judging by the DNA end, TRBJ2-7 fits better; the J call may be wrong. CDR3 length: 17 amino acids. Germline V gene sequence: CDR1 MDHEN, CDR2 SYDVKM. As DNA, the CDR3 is TGTGCCAGCAGTTTATCCGGGACAGGGCGTAAAAGATACGAGCAGTACTTC. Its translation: CASSLSGTGRKRYEQYF.

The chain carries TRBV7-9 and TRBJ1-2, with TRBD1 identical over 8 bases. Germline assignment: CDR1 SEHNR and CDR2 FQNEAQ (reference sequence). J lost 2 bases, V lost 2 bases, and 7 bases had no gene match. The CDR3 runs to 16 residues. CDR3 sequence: CASSLSIQGENYGYTF. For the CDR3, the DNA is TGTGCCAGCAGCTTATCCATACAGGGGGAGAACTATGGCTACACCTTC.

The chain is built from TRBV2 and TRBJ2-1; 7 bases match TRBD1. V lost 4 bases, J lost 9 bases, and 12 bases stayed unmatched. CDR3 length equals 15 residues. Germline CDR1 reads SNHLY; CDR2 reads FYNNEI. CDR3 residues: CASSVSGAGGGEQFF. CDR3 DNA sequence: TGTGCCAGCAGTGTATCCGGGGCAGGGGGTGGTGAGCAGTTCTTC.

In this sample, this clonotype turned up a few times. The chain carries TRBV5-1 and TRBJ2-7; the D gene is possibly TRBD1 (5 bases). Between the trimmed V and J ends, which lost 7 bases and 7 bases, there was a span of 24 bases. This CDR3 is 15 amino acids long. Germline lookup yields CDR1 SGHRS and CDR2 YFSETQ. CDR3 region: CASAELTQGPREQYF. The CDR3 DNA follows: TGCGCCAGCGCGGAACTTACTCAGGGCCCTCGGGAGCAGTACTTC.

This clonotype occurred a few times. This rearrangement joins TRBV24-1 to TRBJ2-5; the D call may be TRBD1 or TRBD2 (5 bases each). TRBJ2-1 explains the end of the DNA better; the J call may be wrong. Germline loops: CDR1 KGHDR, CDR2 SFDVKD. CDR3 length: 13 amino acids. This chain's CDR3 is CATAGTASNEQFF. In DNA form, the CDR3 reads TGTGCCACCGCAGGGACCGCCTCCAATGAGCAGTTCTTC.

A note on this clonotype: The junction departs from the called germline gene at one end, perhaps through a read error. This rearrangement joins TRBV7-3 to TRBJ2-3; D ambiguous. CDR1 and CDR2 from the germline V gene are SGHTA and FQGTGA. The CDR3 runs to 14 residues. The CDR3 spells CASSFDFGTHTQYF. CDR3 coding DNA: TGTGCCAGCAGCTTCGACTTCGGCACACATACGCAGTATTTT. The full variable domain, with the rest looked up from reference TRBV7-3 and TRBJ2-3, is GAGVSQTPSNKVTEKGKYVELRCDPISGHTALYWYRQSLGQGPEFLIYFQGTGAADDSGLPNDRFFAVRPEGSVSTLKIQRTERGDSAVYLCASSFDFGTHTQYFGPGTRLTVL.

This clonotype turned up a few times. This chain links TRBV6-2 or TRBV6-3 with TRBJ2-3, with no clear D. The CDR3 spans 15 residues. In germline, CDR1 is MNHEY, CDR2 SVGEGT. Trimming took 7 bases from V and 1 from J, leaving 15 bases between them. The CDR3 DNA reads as TGTGCCAGCACCACACGGTCCACTGGCACAGATACGCAGTATTTT. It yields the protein CASTTRSTGTDTQYF.

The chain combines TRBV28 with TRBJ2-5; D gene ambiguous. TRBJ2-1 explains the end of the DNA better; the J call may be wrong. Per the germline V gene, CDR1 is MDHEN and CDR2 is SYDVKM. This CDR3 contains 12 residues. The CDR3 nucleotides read TGTGCCAGCAGTTTAAGTATCCATGAGCAGTTCTTC. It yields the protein CASSLSIHEQFF.

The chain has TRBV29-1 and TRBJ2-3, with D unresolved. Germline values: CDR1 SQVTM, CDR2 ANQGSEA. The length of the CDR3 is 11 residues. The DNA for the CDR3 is TGCGCAGTTTCTAAGGCAGATACGCAGTATTTT. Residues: CAVSKADTQYF.

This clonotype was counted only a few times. CDR3 sequence reads: CASSEGGPNQPQHF. For the CDR3, the DNA is TGTGCCAGCAGTGAAGGGGGCCCCAATCAGCCCCAGCATTTT. V gene TRBV2 combines with J gene TRBJ1-5, with a possible D match to TRBD1 (5 bases). CDR1 and CDR2 from the germline V gene are SNHLY and FYNNEI. This CDR3 region has 14 residues. V was clipped by 1 base and J by 3 bases, with 7 bases between them.

The CDR3 DNA follows: TGTGCCAGCACCCGGGAGGGGTCTGGGGCCAACGTCCTGACTTTC. Protein sequence: CASTREGSGANVLTF. The chain has TRBV27 and TRBJ2-6, with TRBD2 identical over 8 bases. V gave up 7 bases and J gave up 1 base; unmatched junction bases: 3. The CDR3 length is 15 residues. Germline V lookup: CDR1 MNHEY, CDR2 SMNVEV (reference sequence).

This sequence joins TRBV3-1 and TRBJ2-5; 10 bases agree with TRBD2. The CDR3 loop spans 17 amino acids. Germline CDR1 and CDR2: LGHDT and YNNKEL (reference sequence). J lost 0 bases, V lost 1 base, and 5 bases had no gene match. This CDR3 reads CASSQGFLAGDQETQYF. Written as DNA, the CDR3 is TGTGCCAGCAGCCAAGGATTTCTAGCGGGGGACCAAGAGACCCAGTACTTC.

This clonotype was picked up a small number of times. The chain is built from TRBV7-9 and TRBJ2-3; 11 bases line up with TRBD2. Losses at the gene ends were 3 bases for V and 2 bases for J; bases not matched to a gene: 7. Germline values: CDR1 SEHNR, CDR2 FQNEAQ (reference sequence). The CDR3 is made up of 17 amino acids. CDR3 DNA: TGTGCCAGCAGCTTCAAGGCACTAGCGGGGGTCACAGATACGCAGTATTTT. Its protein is CASSFKALAGVTDTQYF. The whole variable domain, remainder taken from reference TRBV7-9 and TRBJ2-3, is DTGVSQNPRHKITKRGQNVTFRCDPISEHNRLYWYRQTLGQGPEFLTYFQNEAQLEKSRLLSDRFSAERPKGSFSTLEIQRTEQGDSAMYLCASSFKALAGVTDTQYFGPGTRLTVL.

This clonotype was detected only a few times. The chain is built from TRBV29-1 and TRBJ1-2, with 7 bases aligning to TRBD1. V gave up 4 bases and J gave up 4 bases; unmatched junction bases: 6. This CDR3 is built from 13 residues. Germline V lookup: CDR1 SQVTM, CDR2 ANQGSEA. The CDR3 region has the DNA TGCAGCGTTGTTTCGACAGGGATCTATGGCTACACCTTC. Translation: CSVVSTGIYGYTF. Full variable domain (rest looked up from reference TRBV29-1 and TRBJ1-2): SAVISQKPSRDICQRGTSLTIQCQVDSQVTMMFWYRQQPGQSLTLIATANQGSEATYESGFVIDKFPISRPNLTFSTLTVSNMSPEDSSIYLCSVVSTGIYGYTFGSGTRLTVV.

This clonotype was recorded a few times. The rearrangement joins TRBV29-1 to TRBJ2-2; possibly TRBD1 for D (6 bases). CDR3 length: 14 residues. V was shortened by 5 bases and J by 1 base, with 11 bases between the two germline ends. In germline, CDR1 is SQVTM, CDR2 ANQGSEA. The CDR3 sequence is CSVLVGGNTGELFF. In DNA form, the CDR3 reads TGCAGCGTTCTGGTAGGGGGGAACACCGGGGAGCTGTTTTTT.

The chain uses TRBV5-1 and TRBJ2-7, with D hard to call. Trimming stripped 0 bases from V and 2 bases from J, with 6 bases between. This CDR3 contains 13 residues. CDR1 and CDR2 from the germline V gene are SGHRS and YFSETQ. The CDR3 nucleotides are TGCGCCAGCAGCTTGGCCCTCACCTACGAGCAGTACTTC. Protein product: CASSLALTYEQYF.

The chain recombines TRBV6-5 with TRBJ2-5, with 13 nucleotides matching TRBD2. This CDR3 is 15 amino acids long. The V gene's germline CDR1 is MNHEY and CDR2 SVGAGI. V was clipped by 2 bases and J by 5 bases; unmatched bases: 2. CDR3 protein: CASSYGLAGAETQYF. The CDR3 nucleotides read TGTGCCAGCAGTTACGGACTAGCGGGGGCGGAGACCCAGTACTTC.

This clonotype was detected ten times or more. CDR3 protein: CASSQGAARGETQYF. The CDR3 region has the DNA TGTGCCAGCAGCCAGGGAGCAGCGCGAGGAGAGACCCAGTACTTC. The chain combines TRBV3-1 with TRBJ2-5, with a tentative D call TRBD2 (5 bases). The V gene's germline CDR1 is LGHDT and CDR2 YNNKEL (reference sequence). The CDR3 length is 15 residues. V lost 3 bases and J lost 4, with 15 bases in between.

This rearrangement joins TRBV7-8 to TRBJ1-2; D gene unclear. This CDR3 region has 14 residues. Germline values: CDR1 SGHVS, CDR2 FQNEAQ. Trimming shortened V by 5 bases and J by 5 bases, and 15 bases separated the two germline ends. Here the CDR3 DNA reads TGTGCCAGCAGCCGTTCCCCTGGGGTATATGGCTACACCTTC. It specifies CASSRSPGVYGYTF.

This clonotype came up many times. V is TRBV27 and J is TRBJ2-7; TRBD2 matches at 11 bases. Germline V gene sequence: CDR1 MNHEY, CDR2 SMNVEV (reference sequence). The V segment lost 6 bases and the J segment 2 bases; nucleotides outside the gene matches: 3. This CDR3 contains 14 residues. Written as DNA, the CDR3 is TGTGCCAGCAGCCAGGGACTAGCGGCCTACGAGCAGTACTTC. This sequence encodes CASSQGLAAYEQYF.

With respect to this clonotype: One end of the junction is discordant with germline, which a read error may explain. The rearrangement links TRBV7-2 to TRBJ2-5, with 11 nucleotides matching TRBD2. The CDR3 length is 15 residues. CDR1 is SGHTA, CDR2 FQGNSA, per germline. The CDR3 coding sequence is TGTGCCAGCAGCCTCGACGCAATGACTAGCGGGAAGGTATTCTTC. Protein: CASSLDAMTSGKVFF. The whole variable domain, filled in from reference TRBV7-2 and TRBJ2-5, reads GAGVSQSPSNKVTEKGKDVELRCDPISGHTALYWYRQSLGQGLEFLIYFQGNSAPDKSGLPSDRFSAERTGGSVSTLTIQRTQQEDSAVYLCASSLDAMTSGKVFFGPGTRLLVL.